The present entry profiles one T cell receptor beta chain with its context. V lost 2 bases and J 0 bases, leaving 8 bases between the germline ends. The CDR3 is made up of 15 amino acids. Germline CDR1 is WSHSY and CDR2 is SAAADI. The sample belongs to a study of blood T cell repertoires in COVID-19. Study-wide context: PBMCs, B-cell-depleted T cells, or T cells were the source of the cDNA or gDNA that made up the material.

The method was immunoSEQ multiplex PCR; TCRdb's version includes in-frame clones alone and lacks a portion of them. Found here are over 90,000 clones, roughly nine tenths of them singletons; the top ten hold roughly a sixth. The genes are TRBV10-2 and TRBJ1-3; no clear D. The TCR sequence derives from an elderly woman in a cohort sampled during active COVID-19. Sequencing was performed on peripheral blood. The DNA of the CDR3 is TGCGCCAGCAGTGAGACCAGGTCCTCTGGAAACACCATATATTTT. It codes for CASSETRSSGNTIYF.